These 20 T cell receptor beta chains were sequenced from one sample in a study of blood T cell repertoires in COVID-19. TCRdb keeps only in-frame clones here, not all; method: immunoSEQ multiplex PCR. The sample yields 200,000 to 250,000 clones, roughly four fifths seen once. Sequencing used peripheral blood. All receptors derive from an elderly man with acute or convalescent COVID-19.

The genes are TRBV6-2 or TRBV6-3 and TRBJ1-1; D gene ambiguous. The CDR3 spans 14 residues. The V end was cut by 5 bases, the J end by 0 bases, with 10 bases between. Germline CDR1 and CDR2: MNHEY and SVGEGT. Here the CDR3 reads CASSPLGMNTEAFF. Written as DNA, the CDR3 is TGTGCCAGCAGTCCACTCGGGATGAACACTGAAGCTTTCTTT.

This CDR3 is CASSQQGASNQPQHF. CDR3 DNA: TGTGCCAGCAGTCAACAGGGGGCTAGCAATCAGCCCCAGCATTTT. The chain is built from TRBV7-2 and TRBJ1-5; 9 nucleotides agree with TRBD1. The CDR3 loop spans 15 amino acids. With 6 bases clipped from V and 0 bases from J, the junction kept 3 bases outside the gene matches. The V gene's germline CDR1 is SGHTA and CDR2 FQGNSA. Based on the CDR3 plus reference TRBV7-2 and TRBJ1-5, the full variable domain is GAGVSQSPSNKVTEKGKDVELRCDPISGHTALYWYRQSLGQGLEFLIYFQGNSAPDKSGLPSDRFSAERTGGSVSTLTIQRTQQEDSAVYLCASSQQGASNQPQHFGDGTRLSIL.

The genes are TRBV27 and TRBJ1-2; maybe TRBD1 (6 bases). CDR1 is MNHEY, CDR2 SMNVEV, per germline (reference sequence). V gave up 6 bases and J gave up 8 bases, with 22 bases separating them. The CDR3 contains 15 residues. The CDR3 is CASSLEGWDQGGYTF. CDR3 DNA: TGTGCCAGCAGCCTCGAGGGGTGGGATCAGGGGGGCTACACCTTC.

The chain recombines TRBV29-1 with TRBJ1-1, with 8 bases matching TRBD1. J was trimmed by 1 base and V by 6 bases; bases with no gene match: 4. Germline lookup yields CDR1 SQVTM and CDR2 ANQGSEA. The CDR3 length is 13 residues. CDR3 DNA: TGCAGCGTGTGGACAGGGAGGAACACTGAAGCTTTCTTT. It codes for CSVWTGRNTEAFF. Drawing the rest from reference TRBV29-1 and TRBJ1-1, the complete variable domain is SAVISQKPSRDICQRGTSLTIQCQVDSQVTMMFWYRQQPGQSLTLIATANQGSEATYESGFVIDKFPISRPNLTFSTLTVSNMSPEDSSIYLCSVWTGRNTEAFFGQGTRLTVV.

The J gene is TRBJ2-3, the V gene TRBV5-4, with D perhaps matching TRBD1 (5 bases). Deletions cut 0 bases from V and 0 bases from J, with 14 bases between. Per germline, CDR1 SGHNT and CDR2 YYREEE (reference sequence). The CDR3 has 17 amino acids. CDR3 bases: TGTGCCAGCAGCTTGGACAGGATGCGGATAAGCACAGATACGCAGTATTTT. This encodes CASSLDRMRISTDTQYF.

This clone occurred once. The CDR3 DNA sequence: TGTGCCAGCTCACCGCTGCGGACAGCCGGCAATCAGCCCCAGCATTTT. Protein: CASSPLRTAGNQPQHF. V gene TRBV18 combines with J gene TRBJ1-5, with D maybe TRBD1 (6 bases). Trimming shortened V by 3 bases and J by 2 bases, and 14 bases separated the two germline ends. The CDR3 is 16 residues long. Germline V gene lookup returns CDR1 KGHSH and CDR2 LQKENI.

The gene calls are TRBV5-5 and TRBJ1-5; 10 bases are a match to TRBD1. The V and J ends lost 1 base and 1 base, in that order; junction bases with no gene match: 2. CDR3 length equals 16 residues. Germline V gene lookup returns CDR1 SGHKS and CDR2 YYEKEE (reference sequence). CDR3 loop: CASSLWGQGSNQPQHF. In DNA, the CDR3 is TGTGCCAGCAGCTTGTGGGGACAGGGGAGCAATCAGCCCCAGCATTTT.

The chain is built from TRBV12-3 or TRBV12-4 and TRBJ1-5; D is perhaps TRBD1 (5 bases). CDR3 length: 13 amino acids. The V end was cut by 6 bases, the J end by 9 bases, with 15 bases between. The CDR3 spells CASRPAGIGPQHF. DNA for the CDR3: TGTGCCAGCAGGCCCGCAGGGATCGGGCCCCAGCATTTT.

The V gene is TRBV5-1, the J gene TRBJ2-3, with D perhaps TRBD2 (5 bases). Germline values: CDR1 SGHRS, CDR2 YFSETQ. This CDR3 region has 16 residues. V lost 0 bases, J lost 8 bases, and 19 bases lay in between. DNA for the CDR3: TGCGCCAGCAGCTTGGAAGGCGAGCTAGCTAGACGTACGCAGTATTTT. It yields the protein CASSLEGELARRTQYF.

The V call is TRBV11-2, the J call TRBJ2-7, with a possible D match to TRBD2 (6 bases). This CDR3 comprises 14 residues. Germline V gives CDR1 SGHAT, CDR2 FQNNGV. Deletions cut 1 base from V and 6 bases from J, with 13 bases between. The CDR3 loop is CASSLGAGNGEQYF. The CDR3 DNA is TGTGCCAGCAGCTTAGGGGCGGGAAATGGCGAGCAGTACTTC.

The chain's CDR3 is CASSASGTGAYEQYF. In DNA, the CDR3 is TGTGCCAGCAGCGCCTCCGGGACAGGGGCCTACGAGCAGTACTTC. J is TRBJ2-7 and V is TRBV6-5; 10 nucleotides agree with TRBD1. Trimming took 6 bases from V and 2 from J; bases not matched to a gene: 7. In germline, CDR1 is MNHEY, CDR2 SVGAGI. The length of the CDR3 is 15 residues.

This clone was seen only once. The chain is built from TRBV2 and TRBJ1-6; maybe TRBD1 (5 bases). Trimming took 2 bases from V and 10 from J, leaving 9 bases between them. The CDR3 loop spans 13 amino acids. Germline CDR1 and CDR2: SNHLY and FYNNEI. In DNA form, the CDR3 reads TGTGCCAGCAGTGAACAGGGCCAATCACCCCTCCACTTT. This gives the protein CASSEQGQSPLHF.

The chain couples TRBV6-4 to TRBJ2-4; D perhaps matches TRBD1 (5 bases). From germline, CDR1 is MRHNA and CDR2 SNTAGT. This CDR3 has 13 residues. Between the trimmed V and J ends, which lost 0 bases and 9 bases, there was a span of 9 bases. The CDR3 loop is CASSDSKGAIQYF. The CDR3 DNA is TGTGCCAGCAGTGACTCGAAAGGGGCCATTCAGTACTTC.

The chain carries TRBV25-1 and TRBJ2-3; TRBD2 aligns across 12 bases. CDR3 length: 18 residues. The J segment lost 0 bases and the V segment lost 1 base, leaving 5 bases of the junction unmatched. Germline values: CDR1 MGHDK, CDR2 SYGVNS. The CDR3 sequence is CASSELGLAGSSTDTQYF. In nucleotides, the CDR3 is TGTGCCAGCAGTGAATTAGGACTAGCGGGAAGTAGCACAGATACGCAGTATTTT.

The J gene is TRBJ1-3, the V gene TRBV5-8; a weak D match, TRBD1 (5 bases). Germline V lookup: CDR1 SGHTS, CDR2 YDEGEE. The CDR3 loop spans 14 amino acids. V lost 4 bases to trimming and J lost 0 bases, with 8 bases between them. The CDR3 coding sequence is TGTGCCAGCAGCGTGACAGTCTCTGGAAACACCATATATTTT. It encodes CASSVTVSGNTIYF.

This clone has more than one count but fewer than ten. J is TRBJ1-2 and V is TRBV13; possibly TRBD1 for D (6 bases). The CDR3 runs 15 residues. CDR1 is PRHDT and CDR2 is FYEKMQ in the germline V gene (reference sequence). V was cut by 4 bases and J by 5 bases, with 17 bases left in between. The CDR3 here is CASSSPAQGTYGYTF. The CDR3 DNA follows: TGTGCCAGCAGCTCCCCGGCTCAGGGGACATATGGCTACACCTTC.

V and J are TRBV12-3 or TRBV12-4 and TRBJ1-1; a weak D match, TRBD1 (6 bases). V gave up 3 bases and J gave up 11 bases, with 16 bases separating them. This CDR3 spans 13 amino acids. CDR3 in amino acids: CASSFGQTGWAFF. CDR3 DNA sequence: TGTGCCAGCAGTTTCGGACAGACTGGTTGGGCTTTCTTT.

The chain joins TRBV6-5 to TRBJ2-5; tentatively, D is TRBD1 (5 bases). Looked up from germline, CDR1 is MNHEY and CDR2 is SVGAGI. The V gene lost 2 bases and the J gene lost 4 bases, with 11 bases spanning the gap. The CDR3 loop spans 14 amino acids. The CDR3 bases are TGTGCCAGCAGTTACGACCAGGGCGGAGAGACCCAGTACTTC. Translation: CASSYDQGGETQYF.

The rearrangement links TRBV5-1 to TRBJ2-3; D remains unclear. This CDR3 contains 12 residues. The germline V gene has CDR1 SGHRS and CDR2 YFSETQ. Trimming removed 2 bases at V and 3 bases at J, with 4 bases between. CDR3: CASSFNTDTQYF. Written as DNA, the CDR3 is TGCGCCAGCAGCTTCAATACAGATACGCAGTATTTT.

This clone was counted between two and nine times. The V gene is TRBV3-1 (or the pseudogene TRBV3-2), the J gene TRBJ2-7, with 9 bases identical to TRBD1. Germline-derived CDR1 and CDR2 are LGHDT and YNNKEL (reference sequence). This CDR3 contains 17 residues. Losses at the gene ends were 0 bases for V and 4 bases for J; bases not matched to a gene: 10. The CDR3 region has the DNA TGTGCCAGCAGCCAAGAACGCTTGGGACAGGGCTCGTACGAGCAGTACTTC. As protein: CASSQERLGQGSYEQYF.